The text below deals with one TCR beta chain. Per germline, CDR1 SGHAT and CDR2 FQNNGV. The CDR3 covers 13 residues. V dropped 3 bases and J dropped 0 bases, with 4 bases sitting between them. This entry belongs to a study of memory CD4+ T cells and cytomegalovirus serostatus. Study at large: Healthy Belgian adult donors included roughly nine CMV-positive and 24 CMV-negative people.

The sort gate was single viable CD3+CD4+CD8-CD45RO+ cells for memory CD4+ T cells. Donors' CMV status reflects serum IgG against pp150, pp28, p38, p52. In the original processing: Out-of-frame sequences were removed, leaving 2,204,828 distinct TCRbeta sequences. Some clones are missing from TCRdb's copy, which holds only in-frame ones; the method was immunoSEQ multiplex PCR. The V and J calls and clone size are taken from that table; D and trimming were inferred from the DNA. The sample contains tens of thousands of clones, less than 85% of which appear only once. This TCR derives from an adult in good health and CMV-seronegative. Some clones in this sample may be carry-over from other donors' samples. This chain joins TRBV11-2 and TRBJ2-3, with D unresolved. Source material: memory CD4+ T cells from blood. The CDR3 loop is CASSLKSTDTQYF. The CDR3 DNA reads TGTGCCAGCAGCTTGAAGAGCACAGATACGCAGTATTTT.